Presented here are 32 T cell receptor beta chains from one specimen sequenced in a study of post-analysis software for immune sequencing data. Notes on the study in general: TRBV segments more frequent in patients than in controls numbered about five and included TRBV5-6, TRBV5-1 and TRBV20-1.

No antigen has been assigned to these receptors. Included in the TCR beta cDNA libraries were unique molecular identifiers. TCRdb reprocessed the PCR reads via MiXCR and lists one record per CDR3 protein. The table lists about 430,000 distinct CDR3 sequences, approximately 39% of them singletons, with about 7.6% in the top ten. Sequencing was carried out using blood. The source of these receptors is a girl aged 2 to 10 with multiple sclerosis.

CDR3 DNA: TGTGCCAGCAGCGCCCGAGGTAGCGGTACCTACAATGAGCAGTTCTTC. As protein: CASSARGSGTYNEQFF. The chain links TRBV7-2 to TRBJ2-1; tentatively, D is TRBD2 (6 bases). The ends were cut back, 5 bases at V and 2 bases at J, with 16 bases in the middle. CDR1 is SGHTA, CDR2 FQGNSA, per germline. The CDR3 is 16 amino acids. Combining the CDR3 with reference TRBV7-2 and TRBJ2-1 gives the whole variable domain GAGVSQSPSNKVTEKGKDVELRCDPISGHTALYWYRQSLGQGLEFLIYFQGNSAPDKSGLPSDRFSAERTGGSVSTLTIQRTQQEDSAVYLCASSARGSGTYNEQFFGPGTRLTVL.

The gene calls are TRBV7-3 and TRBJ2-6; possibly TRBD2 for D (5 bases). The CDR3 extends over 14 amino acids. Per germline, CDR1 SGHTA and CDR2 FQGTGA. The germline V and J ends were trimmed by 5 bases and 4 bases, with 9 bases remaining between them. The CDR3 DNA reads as TGTGCCAGCAGCCCCGCGGGCGGGGCCAACGTCCTGACTTTC. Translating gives CASSPAGGANVLTF.

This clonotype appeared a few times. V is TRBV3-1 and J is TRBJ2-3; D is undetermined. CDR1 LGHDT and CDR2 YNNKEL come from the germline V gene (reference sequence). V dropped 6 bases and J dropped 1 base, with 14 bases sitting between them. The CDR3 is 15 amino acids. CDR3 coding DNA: TGTGCCAGCAGTCTAGTCGGCGGAGGCACAGATACGCAGTATTTT. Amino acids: CASSLVGGGTDTQYF.

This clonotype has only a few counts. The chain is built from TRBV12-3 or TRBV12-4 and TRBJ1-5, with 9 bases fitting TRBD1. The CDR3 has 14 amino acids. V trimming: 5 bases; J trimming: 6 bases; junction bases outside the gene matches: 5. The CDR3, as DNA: TGTGCCAGCAGTCTGGGACAGGGTAGTCAGCCCCAGCATTTT. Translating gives CASSLGQGSQPQHF.

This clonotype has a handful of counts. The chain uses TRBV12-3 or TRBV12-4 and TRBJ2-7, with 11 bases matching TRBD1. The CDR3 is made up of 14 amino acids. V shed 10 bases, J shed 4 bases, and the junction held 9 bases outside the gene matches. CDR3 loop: CATPGTGGWYEQYF. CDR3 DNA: TGTGCCACCCCCGGGACAGGGGGTTGGTACGAGCAGTACTTC.

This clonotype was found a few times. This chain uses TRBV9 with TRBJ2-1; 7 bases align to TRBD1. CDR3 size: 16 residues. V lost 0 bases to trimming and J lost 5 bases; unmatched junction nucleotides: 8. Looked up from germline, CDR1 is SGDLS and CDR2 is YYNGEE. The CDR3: CASSVGSGGRNNEQFF. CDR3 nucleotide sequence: TGTGCCAGCAGCGTAGGTTCAGGGGGACGGAACAATGAGCAGTTCTTC.

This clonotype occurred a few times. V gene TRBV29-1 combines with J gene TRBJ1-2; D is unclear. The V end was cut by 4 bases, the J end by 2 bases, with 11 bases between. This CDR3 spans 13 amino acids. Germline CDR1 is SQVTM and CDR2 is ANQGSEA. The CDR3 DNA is TGCAGCGTTGTGGCCGGTGGGAACTATGGCTACACCTTC. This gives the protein CSVVAGGNYGYTF.

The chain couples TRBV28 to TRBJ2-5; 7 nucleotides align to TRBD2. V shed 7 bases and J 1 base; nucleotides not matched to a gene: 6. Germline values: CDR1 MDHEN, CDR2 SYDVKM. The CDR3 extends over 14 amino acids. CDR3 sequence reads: CASTLPSGQETQYF. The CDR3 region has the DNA TGTGCCAGCACCCTCCCTAGCGGCCAAGAGACCCAGTACTTC.

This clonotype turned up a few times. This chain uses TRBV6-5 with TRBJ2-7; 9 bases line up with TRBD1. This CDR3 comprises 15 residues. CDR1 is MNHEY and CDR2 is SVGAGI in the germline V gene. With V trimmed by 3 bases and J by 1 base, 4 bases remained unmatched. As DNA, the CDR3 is TGTGCCAGCAGTTATTCCGGGACAGGGTCCTACGAGCAGTACTTC. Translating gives CASSYSGTGSYEQYF.

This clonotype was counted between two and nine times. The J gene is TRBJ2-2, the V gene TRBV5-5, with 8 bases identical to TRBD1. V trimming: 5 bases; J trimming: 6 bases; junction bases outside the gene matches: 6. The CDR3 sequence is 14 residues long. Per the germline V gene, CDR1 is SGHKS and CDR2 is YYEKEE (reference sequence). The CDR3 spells CASSWTGYAGELFF. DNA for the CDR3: TGTGCCAGCAGTTGGACAGGGTATGCCGGGGAGCTGTTTTTT.

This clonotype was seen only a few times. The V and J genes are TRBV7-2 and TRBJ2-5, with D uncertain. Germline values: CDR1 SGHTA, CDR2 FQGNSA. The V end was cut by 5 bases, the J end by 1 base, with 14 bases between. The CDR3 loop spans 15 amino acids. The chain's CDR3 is CASSPHASLQETQYF. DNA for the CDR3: TGTGCCAGCAGCCCCCACGCCTCCCTCCAAGAGACCCAGTACTTC.

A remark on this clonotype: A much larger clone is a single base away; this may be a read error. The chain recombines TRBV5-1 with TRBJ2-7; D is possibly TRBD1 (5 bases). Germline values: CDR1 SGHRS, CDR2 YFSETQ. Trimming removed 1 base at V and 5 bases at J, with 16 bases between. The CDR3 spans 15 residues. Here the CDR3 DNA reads TGCGCCAGCAGCTTGAGGCCAGGGATGGTGGACGAGCAGTACTTC. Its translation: CASSLRPGMVDEQYF.

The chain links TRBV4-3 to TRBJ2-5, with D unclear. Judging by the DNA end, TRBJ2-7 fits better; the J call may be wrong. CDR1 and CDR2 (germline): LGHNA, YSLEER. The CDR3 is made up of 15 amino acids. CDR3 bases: TGCGCCAGCAGCCAAGAGGGCCATATCGCCTACGAGCAGTACTTC. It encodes CASSQEGHIAYEQYF.

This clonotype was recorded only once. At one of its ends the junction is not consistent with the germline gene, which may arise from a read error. CDR3 residues: CVSFVEGSRTDAQYF. Here the CDR3 DNA reads TGTGTCAGCTTCGTGGAGGGTTCGAGAACAGATGCGCAGTATTTT. This sequence joins TRBV12-3 or TRBV12-4 and TRBJ2-3; a possible D gene is TRBD2 (6 bases). CDR3 length equals 15 residues.

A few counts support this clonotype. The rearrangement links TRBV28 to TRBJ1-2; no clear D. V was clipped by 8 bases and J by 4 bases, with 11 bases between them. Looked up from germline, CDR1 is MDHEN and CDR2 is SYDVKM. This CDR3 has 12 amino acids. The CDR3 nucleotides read TGTGCCAGCGCGGTTTCGGTCTATGGCTACACCTTC. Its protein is CASAVSVYGYTF.

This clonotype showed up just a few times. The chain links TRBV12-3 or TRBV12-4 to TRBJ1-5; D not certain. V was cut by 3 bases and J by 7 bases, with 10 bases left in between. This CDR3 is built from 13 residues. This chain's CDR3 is CASSFSPGQPQHF. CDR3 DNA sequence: TGTGCCAGCAGTTTCAGCCCCGGCCAGCCCCAGCATTTT.

CDR3 nucleotides: TGTGCCAGCAGCGGCTGGCGAGCTAGCGGCGAGCAGTACTTC. It specifies CASSGWRASGEQYF. V gene TRBV7-8 combines with J gene TRBJ2-5; 7 positions match TRBD2. TRBJ2-7 matches the DNA end more closely, so the J call is doubtful. The CDR3 has 14 residues. The germline V gene encodes CDR1 SGHVS and CDR2 FQNEAQ.

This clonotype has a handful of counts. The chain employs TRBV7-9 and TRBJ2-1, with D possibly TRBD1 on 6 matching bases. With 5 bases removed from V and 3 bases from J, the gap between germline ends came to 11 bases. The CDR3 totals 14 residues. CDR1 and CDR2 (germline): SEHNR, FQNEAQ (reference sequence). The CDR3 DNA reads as TGTGCCAGCAGCCTCGGACAGATCTACAATGAGCAGTTCTTC. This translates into CASSLGQIYNEQFF.

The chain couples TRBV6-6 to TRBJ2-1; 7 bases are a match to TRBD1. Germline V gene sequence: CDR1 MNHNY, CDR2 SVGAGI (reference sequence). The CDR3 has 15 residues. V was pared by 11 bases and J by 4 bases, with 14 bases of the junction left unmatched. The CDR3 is CAASRDSFTYNEQFF. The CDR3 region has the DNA TGTGCCGCCTCACGGGACAGCTTTACTTACAATGAGCAGTTCTTC.

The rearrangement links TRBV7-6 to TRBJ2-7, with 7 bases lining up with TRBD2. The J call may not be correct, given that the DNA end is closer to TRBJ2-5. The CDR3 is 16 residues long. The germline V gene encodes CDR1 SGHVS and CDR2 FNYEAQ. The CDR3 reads CASSRVARLAEETQYF. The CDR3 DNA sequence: TGTGCCAGCAGCCGCGTCGCCCGACTAGCCGAAGAGACCCAGTACTTC.

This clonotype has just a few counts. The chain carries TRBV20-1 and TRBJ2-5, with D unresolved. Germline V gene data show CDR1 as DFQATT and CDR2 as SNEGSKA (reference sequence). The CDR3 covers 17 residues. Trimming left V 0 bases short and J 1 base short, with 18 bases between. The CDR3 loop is CSARDRDKNKIQETQYF. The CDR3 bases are TGCAGTGCTAGAGATAGAGACAAAAACAAAATCCAAGAGACCCAGTACTTC.

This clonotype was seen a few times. The CDR3 is CASSLVAAGYEKLFF. Here the CDR3 DNA reads TGTGCCAGCAGTTTAGTGGCAGCCGGGTATGAAAAACTGTTTTTT. This chain links TRBV28 with TRBJ1-4; D unresolved. The CDR3 sequence is 15 residues long. V shed 2 bases and J shed 6 bases, with 13 bases lying between them. CDR1 and CDR2 (germline): MDHEN, SYDVKM.

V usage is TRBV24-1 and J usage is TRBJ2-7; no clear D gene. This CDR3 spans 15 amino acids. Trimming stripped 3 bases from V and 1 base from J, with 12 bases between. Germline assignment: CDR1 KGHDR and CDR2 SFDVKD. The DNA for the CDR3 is TGTGCCACCAGTGATGCCGGTGAGCTGTCCTACGAGCAGTACTTC. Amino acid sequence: CATSDAGELSYEQYF.

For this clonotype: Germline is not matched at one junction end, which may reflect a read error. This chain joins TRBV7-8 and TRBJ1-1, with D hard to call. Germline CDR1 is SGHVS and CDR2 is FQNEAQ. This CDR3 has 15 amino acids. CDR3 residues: CASSPVSFTNTEPFF. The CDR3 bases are TGTGCCAGCAGCCCCGTTAGTTTCACGAACACTGAACCTTTCTTT. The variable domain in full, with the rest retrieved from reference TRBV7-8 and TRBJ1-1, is GAGVSQSPRYKVAKRGQDVALRCDPISGHVSLFWYQQALGQGPEFLTYFQNEAQLDKSGLPSDRFFAERPEGSVSTLKIQRTQQEDSAVYLCASSPVSFTNTEPFFGQGTRLTVV.

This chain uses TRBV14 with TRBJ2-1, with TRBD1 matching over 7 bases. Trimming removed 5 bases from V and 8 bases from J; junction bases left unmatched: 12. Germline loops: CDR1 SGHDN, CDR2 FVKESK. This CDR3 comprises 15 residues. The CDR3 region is CASSRQGQILYEQFF. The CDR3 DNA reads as TGTGCCAGCAGCAGACAGGGTCAGATTCTCTATGAGCAGTTCTTC.

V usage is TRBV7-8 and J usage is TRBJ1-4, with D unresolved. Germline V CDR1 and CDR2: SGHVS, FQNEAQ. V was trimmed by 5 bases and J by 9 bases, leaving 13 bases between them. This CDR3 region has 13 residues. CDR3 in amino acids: CASSPREPKKLFF. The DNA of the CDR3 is TGTGCCAGCAGCCCCCGAGAACCTAAAAAACTGTTTTTT.

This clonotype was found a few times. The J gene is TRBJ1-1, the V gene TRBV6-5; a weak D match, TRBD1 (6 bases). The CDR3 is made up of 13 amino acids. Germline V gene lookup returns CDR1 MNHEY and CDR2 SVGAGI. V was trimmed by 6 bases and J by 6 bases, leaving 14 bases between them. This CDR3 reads CASSPGGRSEAFF. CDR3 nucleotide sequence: TGTGCCAGCAGCCCCGGGGGGCGGTCTGAAGCTTTCTTT.

This chain's CDR3 is CSATKPRQGPTSYEQYF. The CDR3 DNA is TGCAGTGCTACTAAACCTAGACAGGGCCCAACATCCTACGAGCAGTACTTC. The V call is TRBV20-1, the J call TRBJ2-7; TRBD1 agrees at 7 bases. This CDR3 region has 17 residues. Germline CDR1 reads DFQATT; CDR2 reads SNEGSKA (reference sequence). Trimming removed 4 bases from V and 1 base from J; junction bases left unmatched: 16.

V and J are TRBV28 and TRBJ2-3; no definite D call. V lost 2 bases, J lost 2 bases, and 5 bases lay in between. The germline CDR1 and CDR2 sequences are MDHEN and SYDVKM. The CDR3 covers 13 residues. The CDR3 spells CASSLVNTDTQYF. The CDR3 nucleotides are TGTGCCAGCAGTTTAGTAAACACAGATACGCAGTATTTT.

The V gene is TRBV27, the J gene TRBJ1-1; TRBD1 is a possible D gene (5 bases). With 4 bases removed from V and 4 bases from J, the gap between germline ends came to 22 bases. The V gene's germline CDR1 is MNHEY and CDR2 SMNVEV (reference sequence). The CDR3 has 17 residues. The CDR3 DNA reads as TGTGCCAGCAGTTCCAACTCCCAACCCAGGGAAGGCACTGAAGCTTTCTTT. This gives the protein CASSSNSQPREGTEAFF.

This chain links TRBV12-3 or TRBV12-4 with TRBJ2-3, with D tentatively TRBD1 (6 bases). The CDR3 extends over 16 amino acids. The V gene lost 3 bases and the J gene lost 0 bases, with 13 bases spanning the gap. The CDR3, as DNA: TGTGCCAGCAGTTTTCTAGGGGGAGTTAGCACAGATACGCAGTATTTT. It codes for CASSFLGGVSTDTQYF.

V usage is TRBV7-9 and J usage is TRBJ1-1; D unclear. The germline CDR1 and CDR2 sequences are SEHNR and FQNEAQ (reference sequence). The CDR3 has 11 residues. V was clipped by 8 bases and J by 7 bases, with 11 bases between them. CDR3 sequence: CASGINDEAFF. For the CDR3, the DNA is TGTGCCAGCGGTATTAATGATGAAGCTTTCTTT.